This T cell receptor (beta chain) was profiled in a study of T cell responses to AZD1222 COVID-19 vaccine. About the research overall: Analysis merged second doses at about 4 or about 12 weeks. Findings and limits, study-wide: Baseline antibody screening turned up just a handful of seropositive AZD1222 recipients.

The length of the CDR3 is 12 residues. Germline-derived CDR1 and CDR2 are SQVTM and ANQGSEA. V dropped 3 bases and J dropped 8 bases, with 13 bases sitting between them. TCRdb keeps only in-frame clones here, not all; method: immunoSEQ multiplex PCR. The sample carries around 110,000 clones, around 87% recorded once. Details on this clone: Its target is not known.

V usage is TRBV29-1 and J usage is TRBJ1-2; weak D call: TRBD1 (5 bases). Sequenced here: peripheral blood, sampled on day 0 of AZD1222 vaccination. The receptor's source is an adult in good health. In DNA form, the CDR3 reads TGCAGCGTTGATGGACGGAGGGGCGGCTACACCTTC. It encodes CSVDGRRGGYTF.